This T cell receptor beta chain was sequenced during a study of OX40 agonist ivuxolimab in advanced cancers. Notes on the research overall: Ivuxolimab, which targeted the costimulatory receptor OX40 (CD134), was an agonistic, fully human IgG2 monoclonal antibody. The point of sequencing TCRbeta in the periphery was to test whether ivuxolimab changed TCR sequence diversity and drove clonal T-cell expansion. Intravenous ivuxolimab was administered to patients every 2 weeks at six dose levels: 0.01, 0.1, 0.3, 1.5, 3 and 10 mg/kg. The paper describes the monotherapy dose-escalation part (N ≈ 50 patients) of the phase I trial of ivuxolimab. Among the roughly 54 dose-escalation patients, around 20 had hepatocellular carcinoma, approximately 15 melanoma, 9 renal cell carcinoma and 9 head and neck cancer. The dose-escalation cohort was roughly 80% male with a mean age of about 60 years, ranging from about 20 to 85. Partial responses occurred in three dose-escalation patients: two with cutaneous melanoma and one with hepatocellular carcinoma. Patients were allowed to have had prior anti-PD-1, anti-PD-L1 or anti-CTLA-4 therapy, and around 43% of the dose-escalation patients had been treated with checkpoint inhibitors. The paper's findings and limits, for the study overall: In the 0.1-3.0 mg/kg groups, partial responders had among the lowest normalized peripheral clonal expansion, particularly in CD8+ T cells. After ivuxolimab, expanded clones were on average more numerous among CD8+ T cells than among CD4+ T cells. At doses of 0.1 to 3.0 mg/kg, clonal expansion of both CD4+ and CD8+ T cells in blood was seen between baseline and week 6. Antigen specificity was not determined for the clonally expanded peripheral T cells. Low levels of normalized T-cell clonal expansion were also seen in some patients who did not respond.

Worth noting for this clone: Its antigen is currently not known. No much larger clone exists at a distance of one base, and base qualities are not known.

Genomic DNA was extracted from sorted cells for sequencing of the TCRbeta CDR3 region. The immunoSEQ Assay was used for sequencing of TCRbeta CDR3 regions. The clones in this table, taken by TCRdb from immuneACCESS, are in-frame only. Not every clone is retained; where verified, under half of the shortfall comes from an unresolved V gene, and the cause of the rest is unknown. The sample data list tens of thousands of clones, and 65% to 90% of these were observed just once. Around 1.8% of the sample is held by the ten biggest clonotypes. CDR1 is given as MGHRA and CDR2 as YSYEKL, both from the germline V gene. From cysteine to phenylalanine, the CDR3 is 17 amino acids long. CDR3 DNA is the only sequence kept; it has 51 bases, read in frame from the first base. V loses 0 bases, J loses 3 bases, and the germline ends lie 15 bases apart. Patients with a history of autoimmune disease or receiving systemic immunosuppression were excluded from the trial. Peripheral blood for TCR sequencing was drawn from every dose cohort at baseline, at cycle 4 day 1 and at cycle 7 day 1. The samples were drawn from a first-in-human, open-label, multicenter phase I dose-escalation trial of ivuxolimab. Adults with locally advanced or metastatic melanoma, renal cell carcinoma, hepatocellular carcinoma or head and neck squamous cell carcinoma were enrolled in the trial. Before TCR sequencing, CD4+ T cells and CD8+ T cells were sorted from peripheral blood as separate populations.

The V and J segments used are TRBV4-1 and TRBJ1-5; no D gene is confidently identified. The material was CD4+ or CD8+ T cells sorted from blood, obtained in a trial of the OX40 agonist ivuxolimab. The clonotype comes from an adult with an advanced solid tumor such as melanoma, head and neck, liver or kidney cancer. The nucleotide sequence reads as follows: TGCGCCAGCAGCCAAGATATGGGATCTCTCCCCAATCAGCCCCAGCATTTT. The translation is CASSQDMGSLPNQPQHF.